This T cell receptor beta chain was identified during a study of a mutant IDH1 vaccine in newly diagnosed glioma. Study summary: Treated patients, averaging 40.4 years, were around 62% male and roughly 38% female.

Trimming removed 3 bases from V and 0 bases from J, with 14 bases in between. Germline V gene lookup returns CDR1 KGHSH and CDR2 LQKENI. This CDR3 has 17 amino acids. Study-level points and caveats: Of all patients, nearly 95% showed vaccine-induced immune responses. There seemed to be no relation between pseudoprogression and changes in top peripheral T cell clonotypes.

Only in-frame clones appear in the TCRdb table, and some are missing; sequencing was by immunoSEQ multiplex PCR. The sample has around 45,000 clones; 85% to 90% are singletons. The time point: week 35, safety follow-up. Each dose delivered 300 ug of mutant IDH1 20-mer peptide subcutaneously with imiquimod. Astrocytomas that were new, WHO grade 3 or 4, IDH1-mutant and ATRX-lost were present in the donors. Comment on this clone: Its cognate antigen is unknown.

The source of this sequence is a middle-aged woman with glioma. The genes are TRBV18 and TRBJ1-4, with D possibly TRBD1 on 6 matching bases. Sample: PBMCs, taken from a glioma patient whose treatment included an IDH1 peptide vaccine. The CDR3 nucleotides are TGTGCCAGCTCACCCTGGACAGCTACACCAACTAATGAAAAACTGTTTTTT. It yields the protein CASSPWTATPTNEKLFF.